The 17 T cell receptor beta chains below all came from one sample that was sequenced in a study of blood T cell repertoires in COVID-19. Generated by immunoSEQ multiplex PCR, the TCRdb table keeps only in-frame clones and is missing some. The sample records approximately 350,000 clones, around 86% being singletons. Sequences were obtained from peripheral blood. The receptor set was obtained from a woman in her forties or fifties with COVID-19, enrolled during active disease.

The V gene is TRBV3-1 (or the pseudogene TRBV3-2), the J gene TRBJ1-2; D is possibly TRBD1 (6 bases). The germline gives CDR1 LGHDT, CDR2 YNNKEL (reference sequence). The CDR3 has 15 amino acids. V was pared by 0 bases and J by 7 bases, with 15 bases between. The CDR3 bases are TGTGCCAGCAGCCAAGATACAGGGCTGGCTAGTGGCTACACCTTC. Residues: CASSQDTGLASGYTF.

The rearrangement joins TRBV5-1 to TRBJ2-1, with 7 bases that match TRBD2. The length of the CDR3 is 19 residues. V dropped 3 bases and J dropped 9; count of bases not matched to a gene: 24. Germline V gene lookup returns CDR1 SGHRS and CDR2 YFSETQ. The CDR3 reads CASSSDTGYWSGIQGEQFF. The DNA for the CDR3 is TGCGCCAGCAGCTCTGATACGGGTTACTGGAGCGGGATTCAGGGTGAGCAGTTCTTC.

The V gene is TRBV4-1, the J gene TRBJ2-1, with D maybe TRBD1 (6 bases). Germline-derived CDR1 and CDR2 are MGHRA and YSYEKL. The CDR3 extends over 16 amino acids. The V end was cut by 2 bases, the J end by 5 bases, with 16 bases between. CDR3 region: CASSQPRTDRNNEQFF. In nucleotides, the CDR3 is TGCGCCAGCAGCCAACCCCGAACCGACAGGAACAATGAGCAGTTCTTC.

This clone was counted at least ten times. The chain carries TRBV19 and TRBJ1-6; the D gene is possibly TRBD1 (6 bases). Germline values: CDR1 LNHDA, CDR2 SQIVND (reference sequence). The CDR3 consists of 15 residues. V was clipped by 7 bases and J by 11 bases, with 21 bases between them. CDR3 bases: TGTGCCAGTACCATAGAGGGGGGCGCGGGAGCACCCCTCCACTTT. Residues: CASTIEGGAGAPLHF. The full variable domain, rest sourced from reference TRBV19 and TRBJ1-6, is DGGITQSPKYLFRKEGQNVTLSCEQNLNHDAMYWYRQDPGQGLRLIYYSQIVNDFQKGDIAEGYSVSREKKESFPLTVTSAQKNPTAFYLCASTIEGGAGAPLHFGNGTRLTVT.

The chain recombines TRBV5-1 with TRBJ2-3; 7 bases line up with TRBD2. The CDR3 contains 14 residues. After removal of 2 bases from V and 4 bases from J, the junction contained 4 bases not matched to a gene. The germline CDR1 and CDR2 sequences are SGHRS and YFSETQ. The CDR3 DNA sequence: TGCGCCAGCAGCTTCGGCGGGAGATCAGATACGCAGTATTTT. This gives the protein CASSFGGRSDTQYF.

DNA of the CDR3: TGCGCCAGCACCCTGTCCTCGGGACAGCCCTACGAGCAGTACTTC. Its protein is CASTLSSGQPYEQYF. The chain employs TRBV5-1 and TRBJ2-7, with 7 bases that match TRBD1. The CDR3 totals 15 residues. Germline V gene data show CDR1 as SGHRS and CDR2 as YFSETQ. The trim removed 6 bases at V and 2 bases at J, leaving 11 bases unmatched. The whole variable domain, filled in from reference TRBV5-1 and TRBJ2-7, reads KAGVTQTPRYLIKTRGQQVTLSCSPISGHRSVSWYQQTPGQGLQFLFEYFSETQRNKGNFPGRFSGRQFSNSRSEMNVSTLELGDSALYLCASTLSSGQPYEQYFGPGTRLTVT.

The CDR3 loop is CATSDAGVRDTQYF. The CDR3, as DNA: TGTGCCACCAGTGATGCGGGAGTGAGAGATACGCAGTATTTT. The chain links TRBV24-1 to TRBJ2-3, with 7 bases lining up with TRBD2. V lost 3 bases to trimming and J lost 5 bases; unmatched junction nucleotides: 4. Looked up from germline, CDR1 is KGHDR and CDR2 is SFDVKD. The CDR3 consists of 14 residues.

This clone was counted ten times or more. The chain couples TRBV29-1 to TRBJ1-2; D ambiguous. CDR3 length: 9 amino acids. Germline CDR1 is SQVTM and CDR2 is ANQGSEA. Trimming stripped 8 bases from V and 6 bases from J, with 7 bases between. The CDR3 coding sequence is TGCAGCTTGGAGAATGGCTACACCTTC. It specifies CSLENGYTF.

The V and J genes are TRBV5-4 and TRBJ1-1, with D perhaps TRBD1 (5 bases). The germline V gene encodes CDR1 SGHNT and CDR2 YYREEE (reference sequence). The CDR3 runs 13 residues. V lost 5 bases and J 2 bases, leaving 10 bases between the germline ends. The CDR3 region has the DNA TGTGCCAGCAGTAGGGGTCGTAACACTGAAGCTTTCTTT. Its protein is CASSRGRNTEAFF.

CDR3 DNA: TGTGCCAGCAGTTCCGCGCGAACGGGAGTCTCCTACAATGAGCAGTTCTTC. Translating it yields CASSSARTGVSYNEQFF. The gene calls are TRBV5-6 and TRBJ2-1; a weak D match, TRBD2 (6 bases). The CDR3 length is 17 residues. From germline, CDR1 is SGHDT and CDR2 YYEEEE. Trimming removed 5 bases from V and 0 bases from J, with 18 bases in between. The whole variable domain, remainder taken from reference TRBV5-6 and TRBJ2-1, is DAGVTQSPTHLIKTRGQQVTLRCSPKSGHDTVSWYQQALGQGPQFIFQYYEEEERQRGNFPDRFSGHQFPNYSSELNVNALLLGDSALYLCASSSARTGVSYNEQFFGPGTRLTVL.

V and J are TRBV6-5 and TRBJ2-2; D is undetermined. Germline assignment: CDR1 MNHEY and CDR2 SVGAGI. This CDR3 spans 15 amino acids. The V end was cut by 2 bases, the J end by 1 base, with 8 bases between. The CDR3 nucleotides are TGTGCCAGCAGTTACCATGGCCAGAACACCGGGGAGCTGTTTTTT. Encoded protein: CASSYHGQNTGELFF.

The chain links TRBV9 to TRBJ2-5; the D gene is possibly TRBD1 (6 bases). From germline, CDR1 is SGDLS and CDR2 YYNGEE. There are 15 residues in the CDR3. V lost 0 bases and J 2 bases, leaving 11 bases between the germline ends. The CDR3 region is CASSVAWGRQETQYF. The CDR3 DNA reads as TGTGCCAGCAGCGTAGCATGGGGGCGTCAAGAGACCCAGTACTTC.

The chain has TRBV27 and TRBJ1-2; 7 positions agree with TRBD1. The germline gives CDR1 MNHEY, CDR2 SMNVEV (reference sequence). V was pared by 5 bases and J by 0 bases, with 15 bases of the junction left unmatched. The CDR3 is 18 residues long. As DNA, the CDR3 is TGTGCCAGCAGTGCTTATAGGGGGACAGCTAATACTAACTATGGCTACACCTTC. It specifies CASSAYRGTANTNYGYTF.

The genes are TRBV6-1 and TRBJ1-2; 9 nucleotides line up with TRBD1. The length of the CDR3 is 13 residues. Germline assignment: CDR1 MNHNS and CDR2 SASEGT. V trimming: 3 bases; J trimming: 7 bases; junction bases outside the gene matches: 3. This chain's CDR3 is CASSETDRGGYTF. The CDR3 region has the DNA TGTGCCAGCAGTGAGACGGACAGGGGTGGCTACACCTTC.

CDR3 residues: CAWSVRGREFIGGSPLEQYF. The CDR3 nucleotides are TGTGCCTGGAGTGTACGAGGGAGAGAGTTTATAGGGGGCAGCCCACTCGAGCAGTACTTC. The genes are TRBV30 and TRBJ2-7; 7 bases agree with TRBD1. Per the germline V gene, CDR1 is GTSNPN and CDR2 is SVGIG (reference sequence). V was pared by 0 bases and J by 6 bases, with 26 bases of the junction left unmatched. CDR3 size: 20 residues.

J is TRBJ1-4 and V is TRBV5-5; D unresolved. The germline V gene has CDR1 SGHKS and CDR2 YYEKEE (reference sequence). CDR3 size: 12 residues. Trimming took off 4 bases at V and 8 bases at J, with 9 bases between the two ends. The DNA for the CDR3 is TGTGCCAGCAGCCTCACCCAGGAAAAACTGTTTTTT. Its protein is CASSLTQEKLFF.

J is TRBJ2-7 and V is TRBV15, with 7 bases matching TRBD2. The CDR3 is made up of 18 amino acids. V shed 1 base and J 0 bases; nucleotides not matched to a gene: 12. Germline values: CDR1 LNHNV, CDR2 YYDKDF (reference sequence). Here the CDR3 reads CATSRARGGGEGSYEQYF. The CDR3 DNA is TGTGCCACCAGCAGAGCTCGTGGGGGGGGAGAAGGCTCCTACGAGCAGTACTTC. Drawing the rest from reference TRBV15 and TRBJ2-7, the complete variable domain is DAMVIQNPRYQVTQFGKPVTLSCSQTLNHNVMYWYQQKSSQAPKLLFHYYDKDFNNEADTPDNFQSRRPNTSFCFLDIRSPGLGDTAMYLCATSRARGGGEGSYEQYFGPGTRLTVT.